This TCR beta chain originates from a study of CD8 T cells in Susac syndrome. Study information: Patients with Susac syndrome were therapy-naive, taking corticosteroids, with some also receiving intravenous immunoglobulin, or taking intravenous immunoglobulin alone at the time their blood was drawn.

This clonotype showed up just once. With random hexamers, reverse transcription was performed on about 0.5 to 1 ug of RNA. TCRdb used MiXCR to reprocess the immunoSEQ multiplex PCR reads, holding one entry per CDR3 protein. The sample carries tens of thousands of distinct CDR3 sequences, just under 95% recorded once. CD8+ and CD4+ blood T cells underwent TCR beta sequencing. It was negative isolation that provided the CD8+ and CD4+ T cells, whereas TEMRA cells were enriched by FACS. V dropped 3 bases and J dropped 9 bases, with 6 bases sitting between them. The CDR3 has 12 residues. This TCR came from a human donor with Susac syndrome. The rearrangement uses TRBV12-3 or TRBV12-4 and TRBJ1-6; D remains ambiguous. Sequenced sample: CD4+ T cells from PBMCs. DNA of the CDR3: TGTGCCAGCAGTTTCCTAGGTTCACCCCTCCACTTT. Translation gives CASSFLGSPLHF.